The 28 T cell receptor beta chains in this list originate from one sample, sequenced in a study of CD8 T cells in ankylosing spondylitis. TCRdb re-derived calls from the 5' RACE reads in MiXCR, one entry per CDR3 protein. The sample holds around 130,000 distinct CDR3 sequences; around 7% are singletons and the top ten take 12%. Sequenced input: blood, either unsorted or a sorted T cell fraction (not recorded which). The receptors here all came from a male donor with ankylosing spondylitis or in good health (not recorded which).

This clonotype was counted at least ten times. The chain has TRBV12-3 or TRBV12-4 and TRBJ1-5; TRBD1 might be the D (5 bases). The CDR3 has 14 amino acids. Trimming stripped 3 bases from V and 5 bases from J, with 11 bases between. The CDR3 is CASSLDKAYQPQHF. The CDR3 coding sequence is TGTGCCAGCAGTTTGGACAAAGCTTATCAGCCCCAGCATTTT.

This clonotype was detected ten times or more. The V gene is TRBV20-1, the J gene TRBJ1-1, with 8 bases that match TRBD1. V dropped 4 bases and J dropped 0; count of bases not matched to a gene: 7. CDR1 and CDR2 (germline): DFQATT, SNEGSKA (reference sequence). The CDR3 runs 15 residues. The CDR3 region is CSATRDRILNTEAFF. The CDR3 region has the DNA TGCAGTGCTACAAGGGACAGGATTTTGAACACTGAAGCTTTCTTT.

In its sample, this clonotype was seen many times. The chain has TRBV24-1 and TRBJ2-1; D is unresolved. The CDR3 is made up of 19 amino acids. Trimming pared 0 bases from V and 2 bases from J, leaving 19 bases between. Looked up from germline, CDR1 is KGHDR and CDR2 is SFDVKD. CDR3 sequence (DNA): TGTGCCACCAGTGATTTGAGGCGGAATGCCAAACTACCCTACAATGAGCAGTTCTTC. This sequence encodes CATSDLRRNAKLPYNEQFF.

This clonotype was seen repeatedly, ten times or more. The J gene is TRBJ2-7, the V gene TRBV20-1, with 7 bases that match TRBD1. Germline assignment: CDR1 DFQATT and CDR2 SNEGSKA (reference sequence). CDR3 length: 13 residues. Losses at the gene ends were 4 bases for V and 5 bases for J; bases not matched to a gene: 8. CDR3 amino acids: CSAIPSTGHEQYF. The CDR3 coding sequence is TGCAGTGCTATCCCCTCGACAGGGCACGAGCAGTACTTC.

Turning to this clonotype: A clone one base away is much larger, so this may be a read error. J is TRBJ2-7 and V is TRBV7-2, with 9 bases lining up with TRBD2. Unmatched junction bases numbered 6, after V lost 6 bases and J lost 0 bases. Germline V lookup: CDR1 SGHTA, CDR2 FQGNSA. The CDR3 sequence is 15 residues long. The CDR3 here is CASRLELAGSYEQYF. The CDR3 DNA reads as TGTGCCAGCAGACTCGAACTAGCGGGCTCCTACGAGCAGTACTTC. The full variable domain, its missing parts supplied by reference TRBV7-2 and TRBJ2-7, is GAGVSQSPSNKVTEKGKDVELRCDPISGHTALYWYRQSLGQGLEFLIYFQGNSAPDKSGLPSDRFSAERTGGSVSTLTIQRTQQEDSAVYLCASRLELAGSYEQYFGPGTRLTVT.

This clonotype was detected many times. This chain joins TRBV7-9 and TRBJ2-3; TRBD2 matches at 9 bases. The V and J ends lost 5 bases and 2 bases, in that order; junction bases with no gene match: 5. From germline, CDR1 is SEHNR and CDR2 FQNEAQ (reference sequence). The length of the CDR3 is 15 residues. The chain's CDR3 is CASSPLAGSTDTQYF. For the CDR3, the DNA is TGTGCCAGCAGCCCTCTAGCGGGGTCCACAGATACGCAGTATTTT.

This clonotype occurred many times. The chain employs TRBV7-9 and TRBJ2-1; D possibly uses TRBD1 or TRBD2 (5 bases each). V gave up 6 bases and J gave up 0 bases, with 15 bases separating them. Germline CDR1 and CDR2: SEHNR and FQNEAQ (reference sequence). This CDR3 comprises 16 residues. CDR3 protein: CASRAEGPSSYNEQFF. The CDR3, as DNA: TGTGCCAGCAGGGCTGAGGGGCCTAGCTCCTACAATGAGCAGTTCTTC.

The DNA for the CDR3 is TGCGCCAGCAGCTTGGCCGCTTTGGCGGGCTATACCAATGAGCAGTTCTTC. It is translated as CASSLAALAGYTNEQFF. The chain employs TRBV5-1 and TRBJ2-1; TRBD2 is a possible D gene (5 bases). The V and J ends lost 0 bases and 6 bases respectively, with 19 bases between them. The CDR3 spans 17 residues. Germline CDR1 SGHRS, CDR2 YFSETQ.

This clonotype was counted at least ten times. The rearrangement uses TRBV5-5 and TRBJ1-2; D possibly corresponds to TRBD1 (5 bases). Trimming pared 4 bases from V and 3 bases from J, leaving 13 bases between. Germline loops: CDR1 SGHKS, CDR2 YYEKEE (reference sequence). The CDR3 is 14 residues long. CDR3 nucleotides: TGTGCCAGCAGCGCCTCGACGGGGGACTATGGCTACACCTTC. This encodes CASSASTGDYGYTF.

This clonotype showed up many times. V is TRBV7-8 and J is TRBJ2-1; 8 bases match TRBD2. The V gene's germline CDR1 is SGHVS and CDR2 FQNEAQ. V lost 1 base to trimming and J lost 13 bases; unmatched junction nucleotides: 6. There are 13 residues in the CDR3. The CDR3 DNA reads TGTGCCAGCAGCTTAGGCTCGGGAGGGCGACAGTTCTTC. This gives the protein CASSLGSGGRQFF.

V is TRBV19 and J is TRBJ1-1; D remains ambiguous. The CDR3 sequence is 15 residues long. CDR1 and CDR2 (germline): LNHDA, SQIVND (reference sequence). V lost 1 base and J 1 base, leaving 10 bases between the germline ends. As DNA, the CDR3 is TGTGCCAGTAGTATAGCGGCGGCGAAGAACACTGAAGCTTTCTTT. As protein: CASSIAAAKNTEAFF.

This clonotype was counted at least ten times. This chain connects TRBV5-6 to TRBJ1-2; no definite D call. Germline CDR1 is SGHDT and CDR2 is YYEEEE. The CDR3 has 18 residues. V was shortened by 0 bases and J by 1 base, with 19 bases between the two germline ends. The CDR3 nucleotides read TGTGCCAGCAGCTTGGTGGGTATCGACTCCTTTAATAACTATGGCTACACCTTC. Protein: CASSLVGIDSFNNYGYTF.

At least ten counts were recorded for this clonotype. The V call is TRBV20-1, the J call TRBJ2-1; 8 positions match TRBD1. The CDR3 length is 17 residues. The germline V gene encodes CDR1 DFQATT and CDR2 SNEGSKA (reference sequence). J lost 0 bases, V lost 2 bases, and 9 bases had no gene match. The CDR3: CSARTQGAMVSYNEQFF. CDR3 bases: TGCAGTGCTAGAACCCAGGGGGCTATGGTCTCCTACAATGAGCAGTTCTTC.

There are many counts of this clonotype. The gene calls are TRBV2 and TRBJ1-4, with TRBD1 identical over 9 bases. Germline V lookup: CDR1 SNHLY, CDR2 FYNNEI. The trim removed 6 bases at V and 3 bases at J, leaving 5 bases unmatched. This CDR3 is built from 15 residues. CDR3 sequence reads: CASRYRGRPNEKLFF. In DNA form, the CDR3 reads TGTGCCAGCAGGTACAGGGGGCGGCCTAATGAAAAACTGTTTTTT.

This clonotype was seen at least ten times. The chain employs TRBV10-3 and TRBJ1-3; TRBD1 agrees at 7 bases. CDR3 length: 15 amino acids. Germline lookup yields CDR1 ENHRY and CDR2 SYGVKD. The J segment lost 2 bases and the V segment lost 4 bases, leaving 5 bases of the junction unmatched. In DNA, the CDR3 is TGTGCCATCAGTGCGGCAGGGGGACCTGGAAACACCATATATTTT. Translating it yields CAISAAGGPGNTIYF.

Ten or more counts support this clonotype. J is TRBJ2-3 and V is TRBV9; tentatively, D is TRBD2 (6 bases). The CDR3 is 14 residues long. The germline V gene encodes CDR1 SGDLS and CDR2 YYNGEE. V was shortened by 7 bases and J by 6 bases, with 18 bases between the two germline ends. As DNA, the CDR3 is TGTGCCAGCGGCGGCGGAGGGCCCGCGGATACGCAGTATTTT. As protein: CASGGGGPADTQYF.

This clonotype was observed at least ten times. V usage is TRBV27 and J usage is TRBJ1-2; 7 nucleotides align to TRBD1. Germline lookup yields CDR1 MNHEY and CDR2 SMNVEV (reference sequence). The length of the CDR3 is 13 residues. J was trimmed by 4 bases and V by 6 bases; bases with no gene match: 5. The CDR3 coding sequence is TGTGCCAGCAGAGGTACAGGGGTCTATGGCTACACCTTC. Its protein is CASRGTGVYGYTF.

This clonotype was observed a handful of times. The rearrangement uses TRBV18 and TRBJ1-1; D gene unclear. The germline V gene encodes CDR1 KGHSH and CDR2 LQKENI. The CDR3 is 12 amino acids. Trimming took 2 bases from V and 1 from J, leaving 2 bases between them. CDR3 sequence: CASSPENTEAFF. CDR3 sequence (DNA): TGTGCCAGCTCACCAGAGAACACTGAAGCTTTCTTT.

Ten or more counts support this clonotype. V is TRBV12-3 or TRBV12-4 and J is TRBJ2-5; tentatively, D is TRBD2 (6 bases). This CDR3 has 13 amino acids. Trimming shortened V by 2 bases and J by 2 bases, and 6 bases separated the two germline ends. CDR3 protein: CASSLRGQETQYF. In DNA, the CDR3 is TGTGCCAGCAGTTTACGGGGGCAAGAGACCCAGTACTTC.

This clonotype was recorded many times. The chain uses TRBV7-9 and TRBJ1-1; D is unclear. Trimming shortened V by 5 bases and J by 0 bases, and 4 bases separated the two germline ends. This CDR3 is 12 amino acids long. CDR1 is SEHNR and CDR2 is FQNEAQ in the germline V gene (reference sequence). CDR3 sequence (DNA): TGTGCCAGCAGCCTGATGAACACTGAAGCTTTCTTT. Protein product: CASSLMNTEAFF.

This clonotype was recorded many times. The chain joins TRBV6-1 to TRBJ2-3, with 8 bases lining up with TRBD1. Germline CDR1 reads MNHNS; CDR2 reads SASEGT. CDR3 size: 16 residues. Unmatched junction bases numbered 17, after V lost 11 bases and J lost 4 bases. The CDR3 nucleotides are TGTGCCGGCCAGACCTTACAGGGGGTGCGCCCAGATACGCAGTATTTT. Translated: CAGQTLQGVRPDTQYF.

This clonotype occurred many times. V is TRBV2 and J is TRBJ2-5, with 9 positions matching TRBD1. This CDR3 region has 16 residues. The ends lost 5 bases at V and 3 bases at J; junction bases unmatched: 10. Germline CDR1 and CDR2: SNHLY and FYNNEI. Here the CDR3 reads CASSTQTRDREETQYF. The CDR3 DNA reads as TGTGCCAGCAGTACTCAAACCCGGGACAGGGAAGAGACCCAGTACTTC.

This clonotype was picked up many times. V is TRBV5-1 and J is TRBJ2-5; 9 bases agree with TRBD1. The CDR3 runs 18 residues. Germline values: CDR1 SGHRS, CDR2 YFSETQ. V was pared by 4 bases and J by 3 bases, with 16 bases of the junction left unmatched. CDR3 DNA: TGCGCCAGCAGCATCCTGGCCTTCCGGGACAGGGTTGAAGAGACCCAGTACTTC. This codes for CASSILAFRDRVEETQYF.

V is TRBV7-6 and J is TRBJ2-7, with 10 bases fitting TRBD1. The CDR3 length is 15 residues. V lost 6 bases and J lost 7; bases outside the gene matches: 12. Germline values: CDR1 SGHVS, CDR2 FNYEAQ. CDR3 in amino acids: CASSNWDRGLEEQYF. The CDR3 coding sequence is TGTGCCAGCAGTAACTGGGACAGGGGTTTGGAGGAGCAGTACTTC.

This clonotype has more than one count but fewer than ten. V usage is TRBV4-2 and J usage is TRBJ1-1; D remains unclear. Trimming left V 1 base short and J 1 base short, with 7 bases between. Germline V gene sequence: CDR1 LGHNA, CDR2 YNFKEQ. The CDR3 contains 14 residues. The CDR3 DNA sequence: TGTGCCAGCAGCCAAGTGATGAAGAACACTGAAGCTTTCTTT. The encoded protein is CASSQVMKNTEAFF.

The chain couples TRBV29-1 to TRBJ2-7; D tentatively reads TRBD1 or TRBD2 (5 bases each). There are 12 residues in the CDR3. Trimming took off 7 bases at V and 2 bases at J, with 12 bases between the two ends. CDR1 is SQVTM, CDR2 ANQGSEA, per germline. CDR3 coding DNA: TGCAGCGGGGGACCTACTGCCTACGAGCAGTACTTC. This translates into CSGGPTAYEQYF.

This clonotype has at least ten counts. The chain employs TRBV6-5 and TRBJ2-3; no reliable D call. The CDR3 totals 12 residues. Trimming shortened V by 5 bases and J by 0 bases, and 3 bases separated the two germline ends. In germline, CDR1 is MNHEY, CDR2 SVGAGI. CDR3 loop: CASSKSTDTQYF. Here the CDR3 DNA reads TGTGCCAGCAGTAAGAGCACAGATACGCAGTATTTT.

This clonotype came up many times. This sequence joins TRBV9 and TRBJ2-2; D is undetermined. The CDR3 contains 14 residues. Trimming cost V 3 bases and J 7 bases, with 13 bases left between them. CDR1 SGDLS and CDR2 YYNGEE come from the germline V gene. The CDR3: CASSAQMISGELFF. In DNA, the CDR3 is TGTGCCAGCAGCGCGCAAATGATCAGCGGGGAGCTGTTTTTT. Filled out from reference TRBV9 and TRBJ2-2, the complete variable domain reads DSGVTQTPKHLITATGQRVTLRCSPRSGDLSVYWYQQSLDQGLQFLIQYYNGEERAKGNILERFSAQQFPDLHSELNLSSLELGDSALYFCASSAQMISGELFFGEGSRLTVL.